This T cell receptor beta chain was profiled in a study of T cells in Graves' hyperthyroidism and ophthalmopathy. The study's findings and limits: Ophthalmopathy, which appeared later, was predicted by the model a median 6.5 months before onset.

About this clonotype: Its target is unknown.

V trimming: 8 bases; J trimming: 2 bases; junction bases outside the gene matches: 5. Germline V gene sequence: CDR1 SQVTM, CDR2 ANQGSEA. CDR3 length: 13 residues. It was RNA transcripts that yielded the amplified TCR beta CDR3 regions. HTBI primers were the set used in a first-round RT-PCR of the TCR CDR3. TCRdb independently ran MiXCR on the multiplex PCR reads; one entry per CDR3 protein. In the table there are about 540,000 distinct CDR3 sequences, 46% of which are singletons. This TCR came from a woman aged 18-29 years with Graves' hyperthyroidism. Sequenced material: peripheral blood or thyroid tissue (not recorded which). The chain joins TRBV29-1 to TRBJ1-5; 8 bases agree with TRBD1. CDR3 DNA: TGCAGCCGTGGACAGGGAGGCAATCAGCCCCAGCATTTT. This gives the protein CSRGQGGNQPQHF.